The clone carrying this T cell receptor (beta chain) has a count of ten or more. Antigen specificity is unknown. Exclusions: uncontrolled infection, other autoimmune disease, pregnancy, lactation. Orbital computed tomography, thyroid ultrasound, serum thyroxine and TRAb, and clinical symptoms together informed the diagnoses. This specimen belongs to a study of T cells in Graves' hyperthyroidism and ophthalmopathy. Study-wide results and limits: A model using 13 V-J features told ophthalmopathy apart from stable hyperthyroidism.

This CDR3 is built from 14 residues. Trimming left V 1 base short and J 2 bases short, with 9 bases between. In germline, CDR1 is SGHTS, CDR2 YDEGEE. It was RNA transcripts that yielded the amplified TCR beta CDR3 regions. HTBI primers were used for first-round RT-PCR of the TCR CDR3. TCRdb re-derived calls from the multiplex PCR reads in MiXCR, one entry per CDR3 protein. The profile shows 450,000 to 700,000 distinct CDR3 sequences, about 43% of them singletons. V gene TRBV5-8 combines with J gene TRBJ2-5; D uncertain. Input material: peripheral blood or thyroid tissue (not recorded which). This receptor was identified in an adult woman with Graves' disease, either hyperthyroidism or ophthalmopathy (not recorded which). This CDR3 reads CASSLIIAQETQYF. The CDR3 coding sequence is TGTGCCAGCAGCTTGATAATTGCACAAGAGACCCAGTACTTC.